The 27 T cell receptor beta chains presented below share a single source sample, sequenced in a study of T cell repertoires in cytomegalovirus infection (dated by TCRdb to about 2019). TCRdb records Illumina HiSeq 1500 as the sequencer. The public reads were reanalyzed by TCRdb: fastp trimming at Q25, MiXCR alignment, in-frame beta chains only. Rows matching on CDR3 protein sequence are summarized as one entry with the most common DNA and genes. In all, the sample holds more than 150,000 distinct CDR3 sequences, and approximately 19% of those were seen once. The top ten clonotypes cover less than 3% of the sample. The sequenced material came from PBMCs. These receptor sequences come from a human donor in good health (CMV status not recorded). Some clones in this sample may be carry-over from other donors' samples.

This clonotype was seen many times. The CDR3, as DNA: TGTGCCAGCAGCTCACCGGGGGAGGGGGCGGCTGGAAACACCATATATTTT. Translated: CASSSPGEGAAGNTIYF. The chain carries TRBV7-2 and TRBJ1-3; TRBD1 matches 7 bases. The V gene's germline CDR1 is SGHTA and CDR2 FQGNSA. The V gene end was trimmed by 4 bases and the J gene end by 2 bases; junction bases not matched to a gene: 11. CDR3 length: 17 residues.

This clonotype was detected only a few times. The rearrangement joins TRBV7-9 to TRBJ1-1, with 7 bases fitting TRBD1. Looked up from germline, CDR1 is SEHNR and CDR2 is FQNEAQ (reference sequence). V lost 6 bases, J lost 1 base, and 8 bases stayed unmatched. The CDR3 totals 15 residues. CDR3: CASSKGAGTNTEAFF. The CDR3 DNA follows: TGTGCCAGCAGTAAGGGGGCAGGGACGAACACTGAAGCTTTCTTT. The full variable domain, completed using reference TRBV7-9 and TRBJ1-1, is DTGVSQNPRHKITKRGQNVTFRCDPISEHNRLYWYRQTLGQGPEFLTYFQNEAQLEKSRLLSDRFSAERPKGSFSTLEIQRTEQGDSAMYLCASSKGAGTNTEAFFGQGTRLTVV.

This clonotype was counted ten times or more. The genes are TRBV7-8 and TRBJ2-1, with no clear D. The CDR3 is made up of 14 amino acids. Trimming took 1 base from V and 8 from J, leaving 12 bases between them. Germline lookup yields CDR1 SGHVS and CDR2 FQNEAQ. CDR3: CASSLGGATDEQFF. Written as DNA, the CDR3 is TGTGCCAGCAGCTTAGGAGGCGCGACCGATGAGCAGTTCTTC.

This sequence joins TRBV6-1 and TRBJ2-3; 11 positions match TRBD2. CDR3 length equals 17 residues. CDR1 is MNHNS and CDR2 is SASEGT in the germline V gene. Losses at the gene ends were 5 bases for V and 6 bases for J; bases not matched to a gene: 13. The CDR3 region is CASSYSLAGGLMDTQYF. The DNA for the CDR3 is TGTGCCAGCAGTTACAGTCTAGCGGGAGGCCTAATGGATACGCAGTATTTT.

This chain joins TRBV4-1 and TRBJ1-1; possibly TRBD1 for D (5 bases). The CDR3 contains 14 residues. V gave up 4 bases and J gave up 3 bases, with 12 bases separating them. Germline V gene data show CDR1 as MGHRA and CDR2 as YSYEKL. CDR3 in amino acids: CASSLGRVDTEAFF. CDR3 coding DNA: TGCGCCAGCAGCCTCGGCAGGGTTGACACTGAAGCTTTCTTT.

Concerning this clonotype itself: At one of its ends the junction is not consistent with the germline gene, which may arise from a read error. The chain has TRBV15 and TRBJ2-7, with TRBD2 as a possible D gene (6 bases). Germline loops: CDR1 LNHNV, CDR2 YYDKDF (reference sequence). This CDR3 contains 14 residues. CDR3 nucleotides: TGTACCACCAGCAGAGAAGGAGGGACCTACGAGCAGTACTTC. Translated, it gives CTTSREGGTYEQYF.

The chain combines TRBV5-5 with TRBJ1-5, with 7 bases that match TRBD1. The V gene's germline CDR1 is SGHKS and CDR2 YYEKEE (reference sequence). The CDR3 totals 16 residues. V dropped 3 bases and J dropped 0; count of bases not matched to a gene: 6. CDR3 residues: CASSWGQPYSNQPQHF. For the CDR3, the DNA is TGTGCCAGCAGCTGGGGACAGCCATATAGCAATCAGCCCCAGCATTTT. Based on the CDR3 plus reference TRBV5-5 and TRBJ1-5, the full variable domain is DAGVTQSPTHLIKTRGQQVTLRCSPISGHKSVSWYQQVLGQGPQFIFQYYEKEERGRGNFPDRFSARQFPNYSSELNVNALLLGDSALYLCASSWGQPYSNQPQHFGDGTRLSIL.

There are a few counts of this clonotype. This chain connects TRBV19 to TRBJ2-3, with 7 bases lining up with TRBD2. Germline trimming cut 3 bases from V and 4 bases from J; bases unmatched to any gene: 4. CDR1 is LNHDA, CDR2 SQIVND, per germline (reference sequence). CDR3 length: 14 amino acids. CDR3 loop: CASSIAGASDTQYF. The CDR3 nucleotides are TGTGCCAGTAGTATCGCGGGAGCTTCAGATACGCAGTATTTT.

This clonotype occurred a few times. This rearrangement joins TRBV29-1 to TRBJ2-7; D unclear. The CDR3 covers 13 residues. Germline V gene lookup returns CDR1 SQVTM and CDR2 ANQGSEA. Between the trimmed V and J ends, which lost 4 bases and 3 bases, there was a span of 13 bases. DNA for the CDR3: TGCAGCGTTGGCACGGCCACTGTCTACGAGCAGTACTTC. As protein: CSVGTATVYEQYF.

V gene TRBV7-8 combines with J gene TRBJ1-1; 7 bases are shared with TRBD1. The CDR3 is 15 residues long. Germline V gene data show CDR1 as SGHVS and CDR2 as FQNEAQ. The J segment lost 2 bases and the V segment lost 6 bases, leaving 9 bases of the junction unmatched. CDR3 in DNA: TGTGCCAGCAGATCTAGACAGGGCGTCAACACTGAAGCTTTCTTT. Its protein is CASRSRQGVNTEAFF.

This clonotype has ten or more counts. V usage is TRBV7-8 and J usage is TRBJ2-7, with 10 bases lining up with TRBD1. J was trimmed by 5 bases and V by 6 bases; bases with no gene match: 10. Germline V gives CDR1 SGHVS, CDR2 FQNEAQ. This CDR3 has 15 residues. CDR3 sequence (DNA): TGTGCCAGCAGACCCTCGGGACAGGGGTTCAACGAGCAGTACTTC. Amino acid sequence: CASRPSGQGFNEQYF.

CDR3 sequence reads: CANNLLAGGGETQYF. The CDR3 DNA reads TGTGCCAACAACCTCCTTGCGGGGGGTGGGGAGACCCAGTACTTC. The chain is built from TRBV7-6 and TRBJ2-5, with 8 bases identical to TRBD2. The CDR3 is 15 residues long. The germline gives CDR1 SGHVS, CDR2 FNYEAQ. V shed 10 bases, J shed 5 bases, and the junction held 15 bases outside the gene matches.

This clonotype has ten or more counts. J is TRBJ2-1 and V is TRBV12-5; TRBD1 is a possible D gene (6 bases). Trimming took 5 bases from V and 1 from J, leaving 9 bases between them. Germline V lookup: CDR1 LGHNT, CDR2 FRNRAP. This CDR3 has 14 amino acids. The CDR3 region is CASGTRGSYNEQFF. CDR3 sequence (DNA): TGTGCTAGTGGTACCAGGGGTTCCTACAATGAGCAGTTCTTC.

This clonotype was seen at least ten times. The chain couples TRBV12-3 or TRBV12-4 to TRBJ1-1; D is possibly TRBD1 (6 bases). The V end was cut by 6 bases, the J end by 4 bases, with 18 bases between. This CDR3 spans 15 amino acids. CDR3 in amino acids: CASRSPRGRSTEAFF. The CDR3 DNA sequence: TGTGCCAGCAGATCCCCCAGGGGCAGGAGCACTGAAGCTTTCTTT.

This clonotype showed up just once. V and J are TRBV12-3 or TRBV12-4 and TRBJ1-4, with D perhaps TRBD1 (6 bases). The CDR3 has 14 amino acids. Trimming stripped 4 bases from V and 4 bases from J, with 10 bases between. CDR3 nucleotide sequence: TGTGCCAGCAGTTCCCGACAGGTTAATGAAAAACTGTTTTTT. It yields the protein CASSSRQVNEKLFF.

This chain joins TRBV7-7 and TRBJ2-6; D tentatively fits TRBD1 or TRBD2 (5 bases each). Germline CDR1 and CDR2: SSHAT and FNYEAQ (reference sequence). The CDR3 is 16 residues long. Trimming removed 4 bases at V and 4 bases at J, with 14 bases between. The CDR3: CASSSSVGVGANVLTF. DNA of the CDR3: TGTGCCAGCAGCTCTTCTGTGGGGGTCGGGGCCAACGTCCTGACTTTC.

This clonotype came up many times. CDR3 nucleotide sequence: TGTGCCAGCAGCCGGGAGGCTAGCACGAGCGGCTCCTACAATGAGCAGTTCTTC. Residues: CASSREASTSGSYNEQFF. The V call is TRBV7-6, the J call TRBJ2-1, with 7 nucleotides matching TRBD2. This CDR3 has 18 residues. Germline CDR1 is SGHVS and CDR2 is FNYEAQ. V trimming: 5 bases; J trimming: 0 bases; junction bases outside the gene matches: 13.

This clonotype was recorded a few times. The chain recombines TRBV12-3 or TRBV12-4 with TRBJ2-3; D might be TRBD1 (5 bases). CDR3 size: 15 residues. V lost 1 base, J lost 2 bases, and 10 bases lay in between. CDR3 in amino acids: CASSLDGRDTDTQYF. The CDR3 DNA reads TGTGCCAGCAGTTTAGACGGCAGGGACACAGATACGCAGTATTTT.

V gene TRBV7-9 combines with J gene TRBJ1-1; the D gene is possibly TRBD1 (6 bases). This CDR3 contains 15 residues. Germline CDR1 reads SEHNR; CDR2 reads FQNEAQ (reference sequence). V was cut by 4 bases and J by 5 bases, with 17 bases left in between. CDR3 residues: CASSSPGPQGTEAFF. CDR3 sequence (DNA): TGTGCCAGCAGCTCCCCGGGGCCCCAGGGGACTGAAGCTTTCTTT.

This clonotype was detected only a few times. The chain carries TRBV7-9 and TRBJ1-2; 7 bases match TRBD1. The CDR3 runs to 17 residues. Germline trimming cut 6 bases from V and 0 bases from J; bases unmatched to any gene: 13. Germline CDR1 reads SEHNR; CDR2 reads FQNEAQ (reference sequence). The CDR3 region is CASRLPYGDSPNYGYTF. CDR3 DNA sequence: TGTGCCAGCAGGCTGCCATATGGGGACAGTCCTAACTATGGCTACACCTTC.

In this sample, this clonotype turned up many times. The V call is TRBV28, the J call TRBJ1-1; TRBD1 might be the D (6 bases). The CDR3 length is 15 residues. The V end lost 0 bases, the J end lost 0 bases, and 8 bases lay between the germline ends. Germline values: CDR1 MDHEN, CDR2 SYDVKM. This CDR3 reads CASSLWDRLNTEAFF. The CDR3 nucleotides are TGTGCCAGCAGTTTATGGGACAGACTGAACACTGAAGCTTTCTTT.

This clonotype was picked up a small number of times. The rearrangement uses TRBV27 and TRBJ1-1, with D hard to call. Germline V gene sequence: CDR1 MNHEY, CDR2 SMNVEV (reference sequence). With 2 bases removed from V and 0 bases from J, the gap between germline ends came to 7 bases. CDR3 length: 14 amino acids. The DNA for the CDR3 is TGTGCCAGCAGTTTAACGAGGGTGAACACTGAAGCTTTCTTT. Amino acid sequence: CASSLTRVNTEAFF.

V usage is TRBV29-1 and J usage is TRBJ2-7; the D is unclear. The length of the CDR3 is 13 residues. Germline V gene sequence: CDR1 SQVTM, CDR2 ANQGSEA. The V end was cut by 1 base, the J end by 0 bases, with 7 bases between. The CDR3 nucleotides are TGCAGCGTTGAAGTCCGACACTCCTACGAGCAGTACTTC. Protein sequence: CSVEVRHSYEQYF.

This chain joins TRBV7-2 and TRBJ1-4; the match to TRBD1 covers 9 bases. There are 15 residues in the CDR3. V was clipped by 5 bases and J by 7 bases; unmatched bases: 8. The germline V gene has CDR1 SGHTA and CDR2 FQGNSA. CDR3: CASSRNRGQGEKLFF. The DNA for the CDR3 is TGTGCCAGCAGCAGAAACAGGGGGCAGGGTGAAAAACTGTTTTTT.

Many counts were recorded for this clonotype. The chain has TRBV7-9 and TRBJ2-2; unclear D gene. Trimming cost V 4 bases and J 0 bases, with 12 bases left between them. This CDR3 has 16 amino acids. Germline-derived CDR1 and CDR2 are SEHNR and FQNEAQ (reference sequence). In nucleotides, the CDR3 is TGTGCCAGCAGCTCCAACAGAGAGTCGAACACCGGGGAGCTGTTTTTT. Residues: CASSSNRESNTGELFF.

Remarks on this clonotype: At one end, the junction sequence differs from germline, possibly due to a read error. The chain couples TRBV10-3 to TRBJ2-7; tentatively, D is TRBD1 (5 bases). The length of the CDR3 is 12 residues. The germline V gene has CDR1 ENHRY and CDR2 SYGVKD. The CDR3: CATQQATEAQCF. Here the CDR3 DNA reads TGTGCCACCCAACAGGCGACAGAGGCGCAGTGCTTC.

This chain uses TRBV20-1 with TRBJ2-2, with a tentative D call TRBD1 (5 bases). Trimming took off 6 bases at V and 8 bases at J, with 19 bases between the two ends. The CDR3 has 14 residues. Germline-derived CDR1 and CDR2 are DFQATT and SNEGSKA (reference sequence). The CDR3 protein is CSAKTSQASGELFF. CDR3 DNA: TGCAGTGCCAAGACCTCACAGGCTTCAGGGGAGCTGTTTTTT.